This T cell receptor beta chain derives from a study of lung T cells in sarcoidosis with Löfgren's syndrome. At least ten counts were recorded for this clonotype. TCRdb called the reads again in MiXCR, with one record for every CDR3 protein. The sample lists nearly 4,000 distinct CDR3 sequences, about 22% seen once, with over 8.5% in the top ten. Input material: CD4+ T cells from bronchoalveolar lavage. This sequence was found in a human donor with sarcoidosis (Löfgren's syndrome or another form), or a control subject (not recorded which).

The CDR3 DNA reads as TGTGCCAGCAGCCGGGACGCCGCCTACAATGAGCAGTTCTTC. Protein sequence: CASSRDAAYNEQFF. The chain links TRBV6-4 to TRBJ2-1, with D perhaps matching TRBD1 or TRBD2 (5 bases each). Germline-derived CDR1 and CDR2 are MRHNA and SNTAGT. V was clipped by 6 bases and J by 2 bases, with 11 bases between them. The CDR3 extends over 14 amino acids.